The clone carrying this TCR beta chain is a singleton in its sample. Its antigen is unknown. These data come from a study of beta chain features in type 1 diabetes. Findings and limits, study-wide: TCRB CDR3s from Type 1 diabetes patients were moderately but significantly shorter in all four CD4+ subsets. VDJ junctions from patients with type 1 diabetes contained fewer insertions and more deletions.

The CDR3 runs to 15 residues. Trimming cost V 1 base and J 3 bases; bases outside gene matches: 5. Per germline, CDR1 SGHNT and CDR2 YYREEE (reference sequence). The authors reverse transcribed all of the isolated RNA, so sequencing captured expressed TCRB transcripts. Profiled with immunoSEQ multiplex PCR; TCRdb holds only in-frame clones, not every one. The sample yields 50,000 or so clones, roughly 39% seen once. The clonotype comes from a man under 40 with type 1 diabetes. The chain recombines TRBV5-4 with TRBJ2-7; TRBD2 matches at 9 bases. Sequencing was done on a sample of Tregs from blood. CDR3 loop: CASSLSGTSNYEQYF. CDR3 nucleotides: TGTGCCAGCAGCTTGTCGGGGACTAGCAACTACGAGCAGTACTTC.